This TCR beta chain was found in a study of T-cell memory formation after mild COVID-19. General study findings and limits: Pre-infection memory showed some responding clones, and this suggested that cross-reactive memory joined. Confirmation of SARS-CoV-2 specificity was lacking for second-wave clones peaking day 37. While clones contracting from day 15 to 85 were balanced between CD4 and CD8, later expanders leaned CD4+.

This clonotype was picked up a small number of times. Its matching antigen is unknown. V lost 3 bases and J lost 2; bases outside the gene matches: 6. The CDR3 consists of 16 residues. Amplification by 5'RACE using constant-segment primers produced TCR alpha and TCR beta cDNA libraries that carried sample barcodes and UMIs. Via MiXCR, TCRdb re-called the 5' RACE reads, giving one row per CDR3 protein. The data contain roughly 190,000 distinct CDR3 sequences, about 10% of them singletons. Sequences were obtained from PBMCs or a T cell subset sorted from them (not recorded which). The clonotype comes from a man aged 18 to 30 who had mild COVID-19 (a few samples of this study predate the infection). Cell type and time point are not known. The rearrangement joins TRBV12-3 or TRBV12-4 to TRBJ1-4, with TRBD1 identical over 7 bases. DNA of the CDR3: TGTGCCAGCAGTTTGCGGGAGGGGGCGACTAATGAAAAACTGTTTTTT. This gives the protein CASSLREGATNEKLFF.